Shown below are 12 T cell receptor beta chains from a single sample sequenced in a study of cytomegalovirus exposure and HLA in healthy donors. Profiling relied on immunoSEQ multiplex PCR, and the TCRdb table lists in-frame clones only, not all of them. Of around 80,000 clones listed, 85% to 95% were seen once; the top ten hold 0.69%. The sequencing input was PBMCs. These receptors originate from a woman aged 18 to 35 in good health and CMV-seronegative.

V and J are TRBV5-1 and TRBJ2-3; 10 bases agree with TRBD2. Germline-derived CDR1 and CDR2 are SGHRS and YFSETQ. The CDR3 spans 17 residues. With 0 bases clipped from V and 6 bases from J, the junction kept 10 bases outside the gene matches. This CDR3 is CASSLALAGAGVDTQYF. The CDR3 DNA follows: TGCGCCAGCAGCTTGGCCCTAGCGGGGGCGGGTGTGGATACGCAGTATTTT.

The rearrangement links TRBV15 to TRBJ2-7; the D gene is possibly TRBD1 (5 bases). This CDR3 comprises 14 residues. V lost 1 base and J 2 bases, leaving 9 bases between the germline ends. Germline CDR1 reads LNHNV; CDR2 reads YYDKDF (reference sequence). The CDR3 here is CATSRAGITYEQYF. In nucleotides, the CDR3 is TGTGCCACCAGCAGAGCAGGGATCACCTACGAGCAGTACTTC. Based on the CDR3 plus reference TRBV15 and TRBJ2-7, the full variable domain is DAMVIQNPRYQVTQFGKPVTLSCSQTLNHNVMYWYQQKSSQAPKLLFHYYDKDFNNEADTPDNFQSRRPNTSFCFLDIRSPGLGDTAMYLCATSRAGITYEQYFGPGTRLTVT.

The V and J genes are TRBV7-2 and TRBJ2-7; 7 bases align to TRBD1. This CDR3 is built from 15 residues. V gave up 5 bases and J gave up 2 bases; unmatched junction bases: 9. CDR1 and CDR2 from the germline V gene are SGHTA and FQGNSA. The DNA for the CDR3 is TGTGCCAGCAGCCGACAGGGCACCACCACCTACGAGCAGTACTTC. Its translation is CASSRQGTTTYEQYF.

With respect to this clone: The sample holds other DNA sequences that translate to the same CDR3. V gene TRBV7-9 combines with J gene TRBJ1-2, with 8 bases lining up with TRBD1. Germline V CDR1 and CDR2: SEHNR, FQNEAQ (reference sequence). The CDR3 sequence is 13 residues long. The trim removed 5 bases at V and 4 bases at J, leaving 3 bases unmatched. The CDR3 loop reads CASSLGQGYGYTF. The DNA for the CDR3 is TGTGCCAGCAGCCTCGGACAGGGCTATGGCTACACCTTC. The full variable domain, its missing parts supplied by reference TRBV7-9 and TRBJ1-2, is DTGVSQNPRHKITKRGQNVTFRCDPISEHNRLYWYRQTLGQGPEFLTYFQNEAQLEKSRLLSDRFSAERPKGSFSTLEIQRTEQGDSAMYLCASSLGQGYGYTFGSGTRLTVV.

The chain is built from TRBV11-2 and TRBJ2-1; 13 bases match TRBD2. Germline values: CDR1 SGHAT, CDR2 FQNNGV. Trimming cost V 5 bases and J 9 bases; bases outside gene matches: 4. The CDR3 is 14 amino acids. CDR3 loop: CASSPGLAGVEQFF. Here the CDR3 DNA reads TGTGCCAGCAGCCCCGGACTAGCGGGGGTTGAGCAGTTCTTC.

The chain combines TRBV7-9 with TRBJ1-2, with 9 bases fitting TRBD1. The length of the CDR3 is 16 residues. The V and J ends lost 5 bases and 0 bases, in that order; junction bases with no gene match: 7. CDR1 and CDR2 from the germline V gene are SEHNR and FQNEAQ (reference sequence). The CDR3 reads CASSQTRDRANYGYTF. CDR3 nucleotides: TGTGCCAGCAGCCAGACCAGGGACAGGGCTAACTATGGCTACACCTTC.

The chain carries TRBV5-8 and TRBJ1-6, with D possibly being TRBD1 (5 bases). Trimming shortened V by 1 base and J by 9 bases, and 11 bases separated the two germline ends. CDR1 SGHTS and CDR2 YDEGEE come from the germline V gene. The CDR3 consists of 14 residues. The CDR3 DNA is TGTGCCAGCAGCTTGTCAGGGATCGGTTCACCCCTCCACTTT. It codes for CASSLSGIGSPLHF.

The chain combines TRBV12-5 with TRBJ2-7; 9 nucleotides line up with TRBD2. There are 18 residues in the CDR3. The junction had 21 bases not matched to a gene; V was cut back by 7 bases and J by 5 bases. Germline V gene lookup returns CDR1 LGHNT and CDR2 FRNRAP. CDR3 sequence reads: CASAPWREGLVIADEQYF. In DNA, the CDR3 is TGTGCTAGTGCCCCATGGCGGGAGGGCCTAGTTATTGCCGACGAGCAGTACTTC.

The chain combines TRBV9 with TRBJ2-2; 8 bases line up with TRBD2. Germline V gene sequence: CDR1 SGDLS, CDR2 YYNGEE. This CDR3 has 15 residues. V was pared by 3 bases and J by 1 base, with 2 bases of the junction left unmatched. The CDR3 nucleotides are TGTGCCAGCAGCGCCAGCGGGAGGAACACCGGGGAGCTGTTTTTT. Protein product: CASSASGRNTGELFF. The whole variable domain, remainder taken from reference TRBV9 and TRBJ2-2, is DSGVTQTPKHLITATGQRVTLRCSPRSGDLSVYWYQQSLDQGLQFLIQYYNGEERAKGNILERFSAQQFPDLHSELNLSSLELGDSALYFCASSASGRNTGELFFGEGSRLTVL.

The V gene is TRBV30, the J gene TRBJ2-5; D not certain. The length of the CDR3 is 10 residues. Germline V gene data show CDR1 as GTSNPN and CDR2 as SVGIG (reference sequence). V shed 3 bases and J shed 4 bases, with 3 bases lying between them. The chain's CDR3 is CAWRRETQYF. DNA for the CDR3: TGTGCCTGGAGGAGAGAGACCCAGTACTTC.

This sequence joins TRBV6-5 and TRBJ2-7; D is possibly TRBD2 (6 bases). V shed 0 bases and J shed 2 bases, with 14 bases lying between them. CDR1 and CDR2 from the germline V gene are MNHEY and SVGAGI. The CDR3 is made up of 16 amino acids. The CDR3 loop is CASSYSSGEAPYEQYF. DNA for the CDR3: TGTGCCAGCAGTTACTCGTCCGGGGAGGCCCCCTACGAGCAGTACTTC.

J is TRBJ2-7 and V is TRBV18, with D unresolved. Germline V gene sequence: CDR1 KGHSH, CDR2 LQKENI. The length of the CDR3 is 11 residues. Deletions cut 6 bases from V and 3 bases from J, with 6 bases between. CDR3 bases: TGTGCCAGCTCTATAGACTACGAGCAGTACTTC. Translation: CASSIDYEQYF.